Below, one TCR beta chain is given with its context. The antigen is not known. This specimen belongs to a study of cytomegalovirus exposure and HLA in healthy donors. Study findings and constraints: CMV antigen specificity was confirmed in vitro for three CMV-associated chains. While the bulk of TCR sequences proved rare, some public TCRs turned up in many donors.

The study ran its PCR with 60 Vbeta and 13 Jbeta primers. TCRdb keeps only in-frame clones here, not all; method: immunoSEQ multiplex PCR. The top ten hold around 7% of the sample, which has about 160,000 clones, roughly 78% seen once. This CDR3 is built from 15 residues. CDR1 SGHRS and CDR2 YFSETQ come from the germline V gene. Between the trimmed V and J ends, which lost 0 bases and 7 bases, there was a span of 17 bases. The sample taken for sequencing was PBMCs. The sequence derives from a man aged 40-49 years in good health and CMV-seropositive. The rearrangement uses TRBV5-1 and TRBJ2-7; possible D gene TRBD1, 6 bases. The CDR3 DNA is TGCGCCAGCAGCTTGGAGGCAGGGGCTACTCAGGAGCAGTACTTC. This encodes CASSLEAGATQEQYF.